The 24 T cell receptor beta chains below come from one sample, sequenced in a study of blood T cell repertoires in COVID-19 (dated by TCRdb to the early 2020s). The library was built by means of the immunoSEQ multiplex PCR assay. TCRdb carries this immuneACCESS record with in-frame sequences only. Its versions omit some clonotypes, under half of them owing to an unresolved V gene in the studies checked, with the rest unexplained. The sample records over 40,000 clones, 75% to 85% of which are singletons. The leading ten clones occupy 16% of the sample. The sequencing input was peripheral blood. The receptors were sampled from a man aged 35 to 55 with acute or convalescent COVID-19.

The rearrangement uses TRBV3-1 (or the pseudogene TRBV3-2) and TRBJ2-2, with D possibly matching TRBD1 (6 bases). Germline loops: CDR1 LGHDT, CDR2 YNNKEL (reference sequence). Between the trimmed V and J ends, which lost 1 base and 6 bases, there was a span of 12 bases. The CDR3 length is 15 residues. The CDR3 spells CASSQVSGVAGELFF. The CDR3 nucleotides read TGTGCCAGCAGCCAAGTATCAGGGGTTGCCGGGGAGCTGTTTTTT.

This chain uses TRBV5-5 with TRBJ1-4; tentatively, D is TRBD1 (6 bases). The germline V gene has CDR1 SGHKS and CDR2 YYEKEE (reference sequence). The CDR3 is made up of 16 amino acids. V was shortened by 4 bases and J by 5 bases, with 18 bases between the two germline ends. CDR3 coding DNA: TGTGCCAGCAGCCCCAATTACGGACAGCAGAATGAAAAACTGTTTTTT. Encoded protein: CASSPNYGQQNEKLFF.

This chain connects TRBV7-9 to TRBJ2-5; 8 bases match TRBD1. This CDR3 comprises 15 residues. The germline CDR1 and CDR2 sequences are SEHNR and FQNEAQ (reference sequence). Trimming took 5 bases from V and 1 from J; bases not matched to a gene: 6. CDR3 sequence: CASSADRGLQETQYF. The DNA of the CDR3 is TGTGCCAGCAGCGCCGACAGGGGACTCCAAGAGACCCAGTACTTC.

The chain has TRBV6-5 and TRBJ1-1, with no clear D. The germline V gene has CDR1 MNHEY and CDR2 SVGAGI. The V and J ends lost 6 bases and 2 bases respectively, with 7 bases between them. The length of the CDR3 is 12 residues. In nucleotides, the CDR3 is TGTGCCAGCAGAACAGTAAACACTGAAGCTTTCTTT. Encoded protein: CASRTVNTEAFF.

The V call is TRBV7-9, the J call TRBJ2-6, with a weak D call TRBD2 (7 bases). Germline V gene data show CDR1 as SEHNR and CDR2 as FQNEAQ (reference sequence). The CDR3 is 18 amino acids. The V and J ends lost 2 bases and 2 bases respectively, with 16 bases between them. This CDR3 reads CASSLKRDGGPGANVLTF. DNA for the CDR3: TGTGCCAGCAGCTTAAAACGGGACGGGGGGCCTGGGGCCAACGTCCTGACTTTC.

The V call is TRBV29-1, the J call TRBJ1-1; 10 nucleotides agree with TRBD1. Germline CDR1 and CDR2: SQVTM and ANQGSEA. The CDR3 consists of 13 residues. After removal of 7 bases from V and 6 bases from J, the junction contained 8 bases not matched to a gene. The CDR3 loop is CSGRQGAHPEAFF. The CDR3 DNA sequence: TGCAGCGGGCGACAGGGGGCGCATCCTGAAGCTTTCTTT.

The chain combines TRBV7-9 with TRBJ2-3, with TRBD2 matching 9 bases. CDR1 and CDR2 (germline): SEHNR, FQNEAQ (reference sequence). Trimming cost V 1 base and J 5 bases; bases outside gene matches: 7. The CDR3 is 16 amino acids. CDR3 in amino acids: CASSLDAGGLRDTQYF. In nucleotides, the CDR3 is TGTGCCAGCAGCTTAGATGCGGGGGGGTTGAGAGATACGCAGTATTTT.

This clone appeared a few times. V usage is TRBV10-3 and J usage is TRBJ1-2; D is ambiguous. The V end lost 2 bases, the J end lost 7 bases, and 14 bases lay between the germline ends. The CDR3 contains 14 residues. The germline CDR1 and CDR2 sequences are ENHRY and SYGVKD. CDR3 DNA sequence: TGTGCCATCAGTGAGGCGGGGTCCTCCCTTGGCTACACCTTC. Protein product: CAISEAGSSLGYTF.

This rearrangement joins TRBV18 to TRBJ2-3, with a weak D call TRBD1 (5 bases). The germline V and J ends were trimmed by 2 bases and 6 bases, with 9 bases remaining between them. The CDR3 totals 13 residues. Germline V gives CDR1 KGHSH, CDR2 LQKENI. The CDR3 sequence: CASSPAGSDTQYF. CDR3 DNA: TGTGCCAGCTCACCAGCAGGGTCCGATACGCAGTATTTT.

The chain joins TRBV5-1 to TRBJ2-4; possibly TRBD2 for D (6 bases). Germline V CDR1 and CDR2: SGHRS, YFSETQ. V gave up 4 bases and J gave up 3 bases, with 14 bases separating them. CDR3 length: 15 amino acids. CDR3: CASSQDWGVKNIQYF. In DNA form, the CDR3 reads TGCGCCAGCAGCCAAGACTGGGGGGTCAAAAACATTCAGTACTTC.

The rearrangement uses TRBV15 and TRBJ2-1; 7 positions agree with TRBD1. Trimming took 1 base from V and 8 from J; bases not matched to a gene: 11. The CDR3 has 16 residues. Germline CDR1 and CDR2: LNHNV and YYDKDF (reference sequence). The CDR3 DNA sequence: TGTGCCACCAGCAGAGTGGACGTTGGAACAGGGGATGAGCAGTTCTTC. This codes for CATSRVDVGTGDEQFF.

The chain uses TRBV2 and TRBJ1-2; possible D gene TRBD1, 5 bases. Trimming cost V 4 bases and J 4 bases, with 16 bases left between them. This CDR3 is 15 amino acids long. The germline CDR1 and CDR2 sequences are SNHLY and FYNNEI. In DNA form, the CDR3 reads TGTGCCAGCAGTGGCCGGGTTGACAGCCTCTATGGCTACACCTTC. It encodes CASSGRVDSLYGYTF.

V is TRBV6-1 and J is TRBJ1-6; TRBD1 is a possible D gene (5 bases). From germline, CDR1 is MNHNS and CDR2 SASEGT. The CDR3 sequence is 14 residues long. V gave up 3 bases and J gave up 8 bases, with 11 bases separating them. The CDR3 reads CASSDRVRDSPLHF. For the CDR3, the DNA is TGTGCCAGCAGTGACAGGGTTAGGGATTCACCCCTCCACTTT.

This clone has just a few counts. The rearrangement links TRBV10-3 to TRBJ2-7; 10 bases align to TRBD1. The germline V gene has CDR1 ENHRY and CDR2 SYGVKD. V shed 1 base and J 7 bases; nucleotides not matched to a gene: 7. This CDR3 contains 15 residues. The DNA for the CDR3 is TGTGCCATCAGTGAGTTAGGGACAGGGGCTCGGGAGCAGTACTTC. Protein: CAISELGTGAREQYF.

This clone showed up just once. The CDR3 DNA reads TGTGCCAGCGGGGACAGGGGTATCCATGAGCAGTTCTTC. Translation gives CASGDRGIHEQFF. The chain uses TRBV7-8 and TRBJ2-1, with 10 bases that match TRBD1. This CDR3 contains 13 residues. Germline-derived CDR1 and CDR2 are SGHVS and FQNEAQ. Trimming took 8 bases from V and 8 from J; bases not matched to a gene: 6.

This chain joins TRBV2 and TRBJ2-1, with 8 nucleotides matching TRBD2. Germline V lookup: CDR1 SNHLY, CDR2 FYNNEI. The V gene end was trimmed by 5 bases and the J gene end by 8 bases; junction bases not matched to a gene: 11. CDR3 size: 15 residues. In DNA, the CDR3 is TGTGCCAGCAGTACTAACGGGGGGGAGAAGGATGAGCAGTTCTTC. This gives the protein CASSTNGGEKDEQFF.

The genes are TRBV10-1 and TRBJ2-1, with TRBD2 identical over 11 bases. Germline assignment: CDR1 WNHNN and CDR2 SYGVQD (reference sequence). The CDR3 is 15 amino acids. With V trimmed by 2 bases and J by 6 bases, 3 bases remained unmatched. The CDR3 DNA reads TGCGCCAGCAGTGAGCCTAGCGGGGGGATCAATGAGCAGTTCTTC. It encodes CASSEPSGGINEQFF.

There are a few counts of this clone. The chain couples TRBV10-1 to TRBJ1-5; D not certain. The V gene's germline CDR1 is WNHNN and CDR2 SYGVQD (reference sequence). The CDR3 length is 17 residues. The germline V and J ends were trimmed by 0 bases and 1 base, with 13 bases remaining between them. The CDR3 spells CASSESAAADSNQPQHF. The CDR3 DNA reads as TGCGCCAGCAGTGAGTCCGCGGCAGCCGACAGCAATCAGCCCCAGCATTTT.

CDR3 sequence: CASSIQGAAKNIQYF. The CDR3 DNA is TGTGCCAGCAGCATACAGGGAGCGGCCAAAAACATTCAGTACTTC. The chain combines TRBV3-1 (or the pseudogene TRBV3-2) with TRBJ2-4, with D maybe TRBD1 (6 bases). Trimming stripped 5 bases from V and 1 base from J, with 12 bases between. This CDR3 is built from 15 residues. Germline lookup yields CDR1 LGHDT and CDR2 YNNKEL (reference sequence).

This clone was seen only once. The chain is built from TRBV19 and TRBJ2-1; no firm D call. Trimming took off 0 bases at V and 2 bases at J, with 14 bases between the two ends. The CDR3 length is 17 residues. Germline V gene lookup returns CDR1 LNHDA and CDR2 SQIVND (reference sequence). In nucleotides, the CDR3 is TGTGCCAGTAGTATAGACCCTAGAACCCTTACCTACAATGAGCAGTTCTTC. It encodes CASSIDPRTLTYNEQFF.

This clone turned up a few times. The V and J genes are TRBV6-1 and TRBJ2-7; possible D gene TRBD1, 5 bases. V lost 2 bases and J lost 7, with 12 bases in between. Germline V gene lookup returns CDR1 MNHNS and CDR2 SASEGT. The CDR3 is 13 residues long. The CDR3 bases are TGTGCCAGCAGTGAACGCAGGGCTCGGGAGCAGTACGTC. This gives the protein CASSERRAREQYV.

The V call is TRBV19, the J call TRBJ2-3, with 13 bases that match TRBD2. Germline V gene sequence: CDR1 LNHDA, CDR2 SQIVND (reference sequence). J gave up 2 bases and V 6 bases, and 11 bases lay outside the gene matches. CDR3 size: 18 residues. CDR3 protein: CASRAWGLAGTLTDTQYF. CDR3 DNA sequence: TGTGCCAGTAGAGCCTGGGGACTAGCGGGGACCCTCACAGATACGCAGTATTTT.

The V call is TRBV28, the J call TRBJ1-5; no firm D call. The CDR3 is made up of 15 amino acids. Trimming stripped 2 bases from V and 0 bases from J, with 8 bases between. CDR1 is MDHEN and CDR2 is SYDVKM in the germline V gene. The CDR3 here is CASSLAGLSNQPQHF. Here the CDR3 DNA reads TGTGCCAGCAGTTTAGCTGGACTTAGCAATCAGCCCCAGCATTTT. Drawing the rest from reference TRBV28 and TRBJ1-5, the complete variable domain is DVKVTQSSRYLVKRTGEKVFLECVQDMDHENMFWYRQDPGLGLRLIYFSYDVKMKEKGDIPEGYSVSREKKERFSLILESASTNQTSMYLCASSLAGLSNQPQHFGDGTRLSIL.

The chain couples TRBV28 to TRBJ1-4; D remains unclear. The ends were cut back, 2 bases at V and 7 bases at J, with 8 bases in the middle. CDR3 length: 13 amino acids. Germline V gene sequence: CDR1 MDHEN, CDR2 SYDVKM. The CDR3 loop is CASSLQNGEKLFF. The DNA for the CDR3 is TGTGCCAGCAGTTTACAGAATGGTGAAAAACTGTTTTTT. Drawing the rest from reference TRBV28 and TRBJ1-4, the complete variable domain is DVKVTQSSRYLVKRTGEKVFLECVQDMDHENMFWYRQDPGLGLRLIYFSYDVKMKEKGDIPEGYSVSREKKERFSLILESASTNQTSMYLCASSLQNGEKLFFGSGTQLSVL.